The 10 T cell receptor beta chains below come from one sample, sequenced in a study of T cell repertoires in cytomegalovirus infection (dated by TCRdb to between 2018 and 2021). The instrument was an Illumina HiSeq 1500. The public reads were quality trimmed at Q25 with fastp and then assembled into clones with MiXCR by TCRdb, keeping productive beta chains. Each entry merges the rows of one CDR3 protein and shows their most common DNA and genes. The sample table shows approximately 190,000 distinct CDR3 sequences, and roughly 27% are seen once. The biggest ten clones account for 31% of the sample. Material: PBMCs. Receptors originate from a human donor in good health (CMV status not recorded). Some clones in this sample may be carry-over from other donors' samples.

This chain uses TRBV4-1 with TRBJ2-1; TRBD1 matches 8 bases. CDR1 and CDR2 (germline): MGHRA, YSYEKL. The J segment lost 0 bases and the V segment lost 3 bases, leaving 4 bases of the junction unmatched. The CDR3 runs 16 residues. The CDR3 bases are TGCGCCAGCAGCCACGGACAGGGCAGCTCCTACAATGAGCAGTTCTTC. Amino acids: CASSHGQGSSYNEQFF.

This clonotype was detected only a few times. CDR3 sequence: CASSEAQQGPHEQYF. In nucleotides, the CDR3 is TGTGCCAGCAGTGAAGCGCAGCAGGGGCCCCACGAGCAGTACTTC. This chain connects TRBV2 to TRBJ2-7, with D possibly TRBD1 on 6 matching bases. This CDR3 has 15 amino acids. Per the germline V gene, CDR1 is SNHLY and CDR2 is FYNNEI. Trimming stripped 0 bases from V and 5 bases from J, with 14 bases between.

The chain's CDR3 is CSARATGQLAKNIQYF. Written as DNA, the CDR3 is TGCAGTGCTAGAGCGACAGGACAGCTAGCCAAAAACATTCAGTACTTC. V and J are TRBV20-1 and TRBJ2-4; weak D call: TRBD1 (6 bases). The CDR3 loop spans 16 amino acids. Trimming cost V 1 base and J 0 bases, with 13 bases left between them. CDR1 is DFQATT and CDR2 is SNEGSKA in the germline V gene (reference sequence).

This clonotype was counted between two and nine times. This chain uses TRBV7-2 with TRBJ2-1, with unresolved D. Looked up from germline, CDR1 is SGHTA and CDR2 is FQGNSA. Trimming left V 1 base short and J 3 bases short, with 10 bases between. This CDR3 is built from 15 residues. This CDR3 reads CASSLEGSFYNEQFF. CDR3 nucleotides: TGTGCCAGCAGCTTAGAAGGGTCTTTCTACAATGAGCAGTTCTTC.

This clonotype has just a few counts. The chain carries TRBV7-2 and TRBJ2-7; D not certain. V lost 3 bases and J lost 6, with 9 bases in between. The CDR3 contains 12 residues. Germline V gene sequence: CDR1 SGHTA, CDR2 FQGNSA. The CDR3 protein is CASSFHRGEQYF. The CDR3 DNA follows: TGTGCCAGCAGCTTTCACCGTGGCGAGCAGTACTTC.

This sequence joins TRBV19 and TRBJ2-1; possibly TRBD1 for D (5 bases). This CDR3 has 16 amino acids. V shed 1 base and J shed 3 bases, with 13 bases lying between them. The V gene's germline CDR1 is LNHDA and CDR2 SQIVND (reference sequence). The chain's CDR3 is CASSIGSRDFYNEQFF. CDR3 nucleotides: TGTGCCAGTAGTATAGGGAGCAGGGATTTCTACAATGAGCAGTTCTTC.

In its sample, this clonotype was seen a few times. V usage is TRBV12-3 or TRBV12-4 and J usage is TRBJ2-3; D is perhaps TRBD2 (6 bases). This CDR3 spans 13 amino acids. The V gene lost 6 bases and the J gene lost 6 bases, with 13 bases spanning the gap. CDR3 region: CASRPGVADTQYF. CDR3 DNA: TGTGCCAGCAGACCGGGAGTAGCGGATACGCAGTATTTT.

The chain is built from TRBV5-6 and TRBJ2-7; 9 positions match TRBD1. CDR1 and CDR2 (germline): SGHDT, YYEEEE. V gave up 4 bases and J gave up 3 bases; unmatched junction bases: 8. The CDR3 is 15 amino acids. The CDR3 region has the DNA TGTGCCAGCAGCCAGTCCGGGACAGGGAGCTACGAGCAGTACTTC. Translation gives CASSQSGTGSYEQYF.

The chain employs TRBV12-3 or TRBV12-4 and TRBJ2-7, with TRBD1 as a possible D gene (6 bases). Trimming pared 6 bases from V and 6 bases from J, leaving 18 bases between. The CDR3 totals 14 residues. The CDR3, as DNA: TGTGCCAGCAGATCAGGACAGCCTACGAGCGAGCAGTACTTC. Its translation is CASRSGQPTSEQYF.

V and J are TRBV5-1 and TRBJ1-2; D may be TRBD1 (5 bases). V was trimmed by 2 bases and J by 3 bases, leaving 17 bases between them. Germline loops: CDR1 SGHRS, CDR2 YFSETQ. The CDR3 is made up of 16 amino acids. CDR3 protein: CASSFSQGGTYYGYTF. The CDR3 region has the DNA TGCGCCAGCAGCTTCAGTCAGGGAGGGACTTACTATGGCTACACCTTC.